This T cell receptor beta chain comes out of a study of T cell repertoires in cytomegalovirus infection (dated by TCRdb to about 2019). With regard to the full study: The peptide stimulations were aimed at well-studied HLA-B-restricted epitopes as well as recently identified HLA-C-restricted CMV epitopes, whose presentation resists viral immunomodulation. The HLA type of each donor mattered for the analysis, because public TCR beta signatures pointed to carriage of CMV infection along with the matching HLA type. Study-wide conclusions, independent of this receptor: The ex vivo response was dominated by HLA-C-restricted CMV-specific TCR beta clonotypes, which also provided the single most frequent clonotype in two of eight donors. Carriers of CMV infection plus the relevant HLA type were discriminated by the cumulative frequency of public TCR beta family members in the study cohort and in an independent roughly 380-donor cohort.

The meaning of the sample's treatment or condition label: in vitro stimulation with specific CMV peptide epitopes to enrich CMV-specific T cells. Sequencing took place on an Illumina HiSeq 1500. The public reads were reanalyzed by TCRdb: fastp trimming at Q25, MiXCR alignment, in-frame beta chains only. Identical CDR3 proteins give one entry, which carries the most common genes and DNA. This sample is represented by around 430,000 distinct CDR3 sequences; roughly 42% of them were singletons. Roughly two fifths of the sample is in the top ten clones. Details on this clonotype: No antigen is known for it. It has no much larger one-base neighbor in the sample; base qualities were not kept.

Specimen: cultured PBMCs, collected from culture after CMV antigen stimulation. This TCR derives from a human donor in good health (CMV status not recorded). Some clones in this sample may be carry-over from other donors' samples.

CDR3 sequence: CASSARWGELFF. The base sequence is TGTGCCAGCAGCGCCCGATGGGGGGAGCTGTTTTTT. The V gene is TRBV11-3 and the J gene is TRBJ2-2, with the D gene not confidently named. For CDR1 and CDR2, the germline V gene lists SGHNT and YENEEA. The CDR3 numbers 12 residues from cysteine through phenylalanine. CDR3 DNA only is kept here, 36 bases in frame from base 1. The junction shows trimming of 5 bases on V and 8 bases on J, plus 9 bases between the germline ends.